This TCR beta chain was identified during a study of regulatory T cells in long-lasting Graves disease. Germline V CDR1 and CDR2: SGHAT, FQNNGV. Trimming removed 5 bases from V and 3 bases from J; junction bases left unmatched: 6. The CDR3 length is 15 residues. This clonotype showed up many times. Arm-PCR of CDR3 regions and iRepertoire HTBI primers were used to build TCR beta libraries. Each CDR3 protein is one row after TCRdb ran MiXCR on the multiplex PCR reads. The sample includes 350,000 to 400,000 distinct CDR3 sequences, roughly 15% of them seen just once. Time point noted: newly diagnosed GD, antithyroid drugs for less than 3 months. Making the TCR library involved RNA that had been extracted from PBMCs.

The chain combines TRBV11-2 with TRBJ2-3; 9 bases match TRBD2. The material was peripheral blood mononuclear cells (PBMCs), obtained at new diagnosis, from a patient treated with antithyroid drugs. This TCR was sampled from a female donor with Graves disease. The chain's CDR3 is CASSLRSGRTDTQYF. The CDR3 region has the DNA TGTGCCAGCAGCCTCAGAAGCGGGAGGACAGATACGCAGTATTTT.